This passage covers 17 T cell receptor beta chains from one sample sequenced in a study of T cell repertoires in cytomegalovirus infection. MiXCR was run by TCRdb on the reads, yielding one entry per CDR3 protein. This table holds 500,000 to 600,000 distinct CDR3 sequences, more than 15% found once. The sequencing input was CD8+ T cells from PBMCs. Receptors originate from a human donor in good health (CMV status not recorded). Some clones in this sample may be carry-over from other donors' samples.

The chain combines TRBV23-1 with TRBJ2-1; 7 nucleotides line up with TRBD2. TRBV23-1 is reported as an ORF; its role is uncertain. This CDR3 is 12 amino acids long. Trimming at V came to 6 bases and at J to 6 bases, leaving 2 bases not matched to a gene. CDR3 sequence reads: CASRGLPNEQFF. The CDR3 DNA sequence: TGCGCCAGCAGGGGACTACCCAATGAGCAGTTCTTC.

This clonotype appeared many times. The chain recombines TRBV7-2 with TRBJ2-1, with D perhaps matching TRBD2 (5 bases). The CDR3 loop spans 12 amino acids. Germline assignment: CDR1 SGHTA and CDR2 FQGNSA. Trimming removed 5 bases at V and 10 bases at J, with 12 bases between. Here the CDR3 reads CASSRSGREQFF. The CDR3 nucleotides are TGTGCCAGCAGCCGCAGTGGGAGAGAGCAGTTCTTC.

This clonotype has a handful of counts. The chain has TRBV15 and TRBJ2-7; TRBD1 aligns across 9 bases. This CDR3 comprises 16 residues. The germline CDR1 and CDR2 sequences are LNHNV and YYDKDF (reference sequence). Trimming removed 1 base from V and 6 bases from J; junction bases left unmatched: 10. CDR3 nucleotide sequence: TGTGCCACCAGCAGAGTACCCCGACAGGGGGGGATCGAGCAGTACTTC. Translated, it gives CATSRVPRQGGIEQYF.

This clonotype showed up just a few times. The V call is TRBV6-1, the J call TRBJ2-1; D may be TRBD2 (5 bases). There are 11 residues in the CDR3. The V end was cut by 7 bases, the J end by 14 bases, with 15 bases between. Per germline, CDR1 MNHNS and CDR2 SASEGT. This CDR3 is CASIYRGMKFF. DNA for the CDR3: TGTGCCAGCATCTACCGGGGAATGAAGTTCTTC.

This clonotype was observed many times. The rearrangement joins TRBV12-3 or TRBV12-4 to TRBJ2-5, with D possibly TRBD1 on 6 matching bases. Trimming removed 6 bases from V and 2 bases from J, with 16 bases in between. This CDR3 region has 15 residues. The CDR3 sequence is CASSSSGQLQETQYF. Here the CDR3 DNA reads TGTGCCAGCAGCTCATCCGGACAGTTACAAGAGACCCAGTACTTC.

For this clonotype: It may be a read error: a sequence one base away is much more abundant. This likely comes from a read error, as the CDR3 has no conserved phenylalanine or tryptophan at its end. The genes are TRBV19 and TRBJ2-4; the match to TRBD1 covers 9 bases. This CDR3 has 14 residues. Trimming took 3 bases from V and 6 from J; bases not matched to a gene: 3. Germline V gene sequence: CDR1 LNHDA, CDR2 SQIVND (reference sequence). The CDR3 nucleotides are TGTGCCAGTAGTATCGGGACAGGGATAAACATTCAGTACTTA. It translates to CASSIGTGINIQYL.

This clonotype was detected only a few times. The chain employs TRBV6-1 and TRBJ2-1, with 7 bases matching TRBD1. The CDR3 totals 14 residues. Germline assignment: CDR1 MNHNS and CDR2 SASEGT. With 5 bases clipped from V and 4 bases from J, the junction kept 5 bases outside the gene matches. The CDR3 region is CASSSDRAYNEQFF. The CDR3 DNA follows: TGTGCCAGCAGTTCCGACAGGGCGTACAATGAGCAGTTCTTC.

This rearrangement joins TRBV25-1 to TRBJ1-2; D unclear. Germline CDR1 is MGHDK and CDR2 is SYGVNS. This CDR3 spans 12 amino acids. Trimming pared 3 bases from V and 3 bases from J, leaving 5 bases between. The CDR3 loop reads CASSDADYGYTF. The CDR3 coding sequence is TGTGCCAGCAGTGATGCAGACTATGGCTACACCTTC.

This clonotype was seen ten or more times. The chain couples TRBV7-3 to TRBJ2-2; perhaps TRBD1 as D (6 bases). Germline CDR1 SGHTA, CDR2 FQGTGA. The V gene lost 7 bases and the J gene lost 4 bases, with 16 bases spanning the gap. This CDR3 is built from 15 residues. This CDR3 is CASTRSGQPTGELFF. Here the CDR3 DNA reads TGTGCCAGCACCCGGTCAGGACAGCCCACCGGGGAGCTGTTTTTT.

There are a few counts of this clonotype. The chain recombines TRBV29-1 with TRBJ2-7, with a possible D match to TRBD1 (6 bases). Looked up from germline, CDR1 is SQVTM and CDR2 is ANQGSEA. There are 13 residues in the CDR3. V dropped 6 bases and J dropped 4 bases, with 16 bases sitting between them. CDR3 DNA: TGCAGCGTAGGATTCGGGACACCTTACGAGCAGTACTTC. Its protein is CSVGFGTPYEQYF.

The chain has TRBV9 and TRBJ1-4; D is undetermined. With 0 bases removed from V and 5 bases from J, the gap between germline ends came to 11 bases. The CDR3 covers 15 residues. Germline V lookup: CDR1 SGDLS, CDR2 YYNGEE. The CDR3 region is CASSVGGKTNEKLFF. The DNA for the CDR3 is TGTGCCAGCAGCGTAGGAGGGAAGACGAATGAAAAACTGTTTTTT.

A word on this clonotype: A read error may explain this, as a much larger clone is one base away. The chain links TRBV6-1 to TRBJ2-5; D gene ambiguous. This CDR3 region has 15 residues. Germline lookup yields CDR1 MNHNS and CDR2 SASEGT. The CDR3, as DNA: TGTGCCAGCACCCCTTATGTGGCCCTCGGAGAGATCCAGTACTTC. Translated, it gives CASTPYVALGEIQYF.

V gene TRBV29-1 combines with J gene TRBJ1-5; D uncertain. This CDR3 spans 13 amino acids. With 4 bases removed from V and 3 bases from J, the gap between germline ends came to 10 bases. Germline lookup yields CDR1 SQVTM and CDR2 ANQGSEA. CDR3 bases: TGCAGCGTTGTCGAGACTCCCAATCAGCCCCAGCATTTT. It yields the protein CSVVETPNQPQHF.

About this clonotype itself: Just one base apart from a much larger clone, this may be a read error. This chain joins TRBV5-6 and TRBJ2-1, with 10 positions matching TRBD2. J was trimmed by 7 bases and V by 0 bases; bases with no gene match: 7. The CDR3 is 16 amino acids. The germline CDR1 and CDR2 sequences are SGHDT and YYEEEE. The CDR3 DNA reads TGTGCCAGCAGCTTGGCGAGCGGGAGGGACTTAAATGAGCAGTTCTTC. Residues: CASSLASGRDLNEQFF. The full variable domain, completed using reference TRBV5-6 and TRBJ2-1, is DAGVTQSPTHLIKTRGQQVTLRCSPKSGHDTVSWYQQALGQGPQFIFQYYEEEERQRGNFPDRFSGHQFPNYSSELNVNALLLGDSALYLCASSLASGRDLNEQFFGPGTRLTVL.

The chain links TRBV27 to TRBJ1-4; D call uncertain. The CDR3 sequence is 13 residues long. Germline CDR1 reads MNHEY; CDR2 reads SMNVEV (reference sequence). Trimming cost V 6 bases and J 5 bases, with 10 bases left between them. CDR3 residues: CASSALLNEKLFF. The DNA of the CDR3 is TGTGCCAGCAGCGCCCTCCTCAATGAAAAACTGTTTTTT.

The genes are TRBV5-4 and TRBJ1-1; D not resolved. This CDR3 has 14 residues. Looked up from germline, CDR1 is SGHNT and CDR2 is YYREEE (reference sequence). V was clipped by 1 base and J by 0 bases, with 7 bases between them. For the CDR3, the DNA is TGTGCCAGCAGCTTGTCACAGCTGAACACTGAAGCTTTCTTT. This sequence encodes CASSLSQLNTEAFF.

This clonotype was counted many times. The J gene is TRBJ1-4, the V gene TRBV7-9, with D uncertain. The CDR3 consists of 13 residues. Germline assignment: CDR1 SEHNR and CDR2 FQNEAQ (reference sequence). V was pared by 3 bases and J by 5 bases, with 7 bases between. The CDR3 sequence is CASSFGGNEKLFF. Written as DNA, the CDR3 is TGTGCCAGCAGCTTCGGTGGAAATGAAAAACTGTTTTTT. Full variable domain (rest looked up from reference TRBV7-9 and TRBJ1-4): DTGVSQNPRHKITKRGQNVTFRCDPISEHNRLYWYRQTLGQGPEFLTYFQNEAQLEKSRLLSDRFSAERPKGSFSTLEIQRTEQGDSAMYLCASSFGGNEKLFFGSGTQLSVL.